The 2 T cell receptor beta chains below all came from one sample that was sequenced in a study of blood T cell repertoires in COVID-19. The table came from immunoSEQ multiplex PCR; TCRdb's copy has only in-frame clones and leaves some out. This sample has roughly 41,000 clones; roughly 90% occur once, and the top ten carry about an eighth. The sequenced sample consisted of peripheral blood. The receptors here all came from a man aged 60-69 years with active COVID-19.

The rearrangement links TRBV28 to TRBJ2-1; 7 bases are shared with TRBD2. CDR3 length: 17 residues. CDR1 MDHEN and CDR2 SYDVKM come from the germline V gene. V was clipped by 5 bases and J by 0 bases; unmatched bases: 10. CDR3 coding DNA: TGTGCCAGCAGTCCAAGCCCGACTAGCAGCTCCTACAATGAGCAGTTCTTC. Protein: CASSPSPTSSSYNEQFF.

The chain combines TRBV9 with TRBJ1-1, with TRBD1 matching 9 bases. The J segment lost 4 bases and the V segment lost 4 bases, leaving 2 bases of the junction unmatched. Germline V gives CDR1 SGDLS, CDR2 YYNGEE. There are 13 residues in the CDR3. The CDR3 loop reads CASSMGQGTEAFF. CDR3 nucleotides: TGTGCCAGCAGCATGGGACAGGGCACTGAAGCTTTCTTT.